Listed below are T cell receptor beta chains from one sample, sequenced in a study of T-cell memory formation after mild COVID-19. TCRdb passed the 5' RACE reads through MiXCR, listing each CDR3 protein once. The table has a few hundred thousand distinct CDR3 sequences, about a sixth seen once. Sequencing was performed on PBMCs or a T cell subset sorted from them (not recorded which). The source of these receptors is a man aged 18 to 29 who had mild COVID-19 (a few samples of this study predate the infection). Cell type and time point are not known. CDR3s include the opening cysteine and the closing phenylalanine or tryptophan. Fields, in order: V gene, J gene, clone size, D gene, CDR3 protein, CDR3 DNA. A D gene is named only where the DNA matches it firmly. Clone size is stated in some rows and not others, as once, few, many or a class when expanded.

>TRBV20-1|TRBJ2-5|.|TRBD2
CSAGRTSGGPVTQYF
TGCAGTGCCGGGCGGACTAGCGGGGGGCCCGTGACCCAGTACTTC
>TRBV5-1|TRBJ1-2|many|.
CASSLGIYGYTF
TGTGCCAGCAGTCTGGGGATCTATGGCTACACCTTC
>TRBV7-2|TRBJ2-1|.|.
CASSLGHLYNEQFF
TGTGCCAGCAGCTTAGGACATCTCTACAATGAGCAGTTCTTC
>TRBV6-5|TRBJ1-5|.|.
CASRYSSNQPQHF
TGTGCCAGCAGGTACAGCTCCAATCAGCCCCAGCATTTT
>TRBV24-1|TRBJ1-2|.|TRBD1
CATSEPDRADYGYTF
TGTGCCACCAGTGAACCTGACAGGGCGGACTATGGCTACACCTTC
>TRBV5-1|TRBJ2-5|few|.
CASRSGNGETQYF
TGCGCCAGCAGATCAGGGAATGGGGAGACCCAGTACTTC
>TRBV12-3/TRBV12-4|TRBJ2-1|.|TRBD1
CASSLSDRADEQFF
TGTGCCAGCAGTTTAAGTGACAGGGCGGATGAGCAGTTCTTC
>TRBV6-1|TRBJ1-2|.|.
CASGTRQVSRYTF
TGTGCCAGCGGGACTAGACAGGTATCGCGCTACACCTTC
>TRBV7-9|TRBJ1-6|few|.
CASSLAGRGSPLHF
TGTGCCAGCAGCTTAGCGGGCAGGGGCTCACCCCTCCACTTT
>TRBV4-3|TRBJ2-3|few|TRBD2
CASSQDHGLAGGLPDTQYF
TGCGCCAGCAGCCAAGATCACGGACTAGCGGGGGGGCTTCCAGATACGCAGTATTTT
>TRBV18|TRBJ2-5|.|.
CASSPRRVGQETQYF
TGTGCCAGCTCACCTAGGAGGGTTGGCCAAGAGACCCAGTACTTC
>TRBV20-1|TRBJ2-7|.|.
CSAKGGLSYEQYF
TGCAGTGCTAAGGGCGGACTCTCCTACGAGCAGTACTTC
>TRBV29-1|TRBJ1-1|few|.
CSVEGGGRVNTEAFF
TGCAGCGTTGAAGGGGGGGGTAGAGTGAACACTGAAGCTTTCTTT
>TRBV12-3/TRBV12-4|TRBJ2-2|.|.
CASSPLGPGELFF
TGTGCCAGCAGTCCTTTGGGCCCCGGGGAGCTGTTTTTT
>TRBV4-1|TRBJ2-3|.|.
CASSQASGPSTDTQYF
TGCGCCAGCAGCCAAGCTTCTGGGCCTAGCACAGATACGCAGTATTTT
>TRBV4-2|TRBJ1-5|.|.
CASSQRDGYSNQPQHF
TGTGCCAGCAGCCAGAGGGACGGTTATAGCAATCAGCCCCAGCATTTT
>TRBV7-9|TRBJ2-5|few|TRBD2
CASSPGLAGLETQYF
TGTGCCAGCAGCCCGGGACTAGCGGGGTTGGAGACCCAGTACTTC
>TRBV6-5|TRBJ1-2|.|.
CASSHDSGSLYGYTF
TGTGCCAGCAGCCACGATTCGGGGTCTCTCTATGGCTACACCTTC
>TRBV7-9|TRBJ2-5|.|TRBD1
CASSVGQGVQETQYF
TGTGCCAGCAGCGTGGGACAGGGGGTCCAAGAGACCCAGTACTTC
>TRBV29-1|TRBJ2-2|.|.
CSVEDNANTGELFF
TGCAGCGTTGAAGACAACGCGAACACCGGGGAGCTGTTTTTT
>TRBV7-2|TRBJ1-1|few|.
CASSLVLPGGTTNTEAFF
TGTGCCAGCAGCTTAGTATTACCCGGGGGAACCACTAACACTGAAGCTTTCTTT
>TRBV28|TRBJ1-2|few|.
CASSFQGWDGYTF
TGTGCCAGCAGTTTTCAGGGGTGGGATGGCTACACCTTC
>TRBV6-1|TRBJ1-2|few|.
CASRQGYGYTF
TGTGCCAGCAGGCAGGGGTATGGCTACACCTTC
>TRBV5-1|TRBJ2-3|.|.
CASSLVNYPPDTQYF
TGCGCCAGCAGCTTGGTGAATTATCCCCCAGATACGCAGTATTTT
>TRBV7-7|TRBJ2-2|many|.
CASSSGPLAPTGELFF
TGTGCTAGCAGCTCCGGTCCCCTAGCCCCCACCGGGGAGCTGTTTTTT
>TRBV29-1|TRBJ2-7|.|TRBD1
CSVSNHRGLNEQYF
TGCAGCGTGTCTAATCACAGGGGCCTAAACGAGCAGTACTTC
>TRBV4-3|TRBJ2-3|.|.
CASSQQLASTDTQYF
TGCGCCAGCAGCCAGCAACTAGCAAGCACAGATACGCAGTATTTT
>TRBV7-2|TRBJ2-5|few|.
CASSLGAKETQYF
TGTGCCAGCAGCTTGGGGGCCAAAGAGACCCAGTACTTC
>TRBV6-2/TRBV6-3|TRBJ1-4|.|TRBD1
CASSSTGGEEKLFF
TGTGCCAGCAGTTCGACAGGGGGCGAGGAAAAACTGTTTTTT
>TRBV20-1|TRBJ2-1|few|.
CSANRAGAYNEQFF
TGCAGTGCTAATAGGGCGGGGGCATACAATGAGCAGTTCTTC
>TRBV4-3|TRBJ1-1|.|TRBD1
CASRGDRGLHTEAFF
TGCGCCAGCAGAGGGGACAGGGGGTTACACACTGAAGCTTTCTTT
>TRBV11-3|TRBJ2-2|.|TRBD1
CASSQYNRGHGGELFF
TGTGCCAGCAGCCAATACAACAGGGGGCATGGCGGGGAGCTGTTTTTT
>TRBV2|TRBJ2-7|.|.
CASKVQSYEQYF
TGTGCCAGCAAGGTACAGTCCTACGAGCAGTACTTC
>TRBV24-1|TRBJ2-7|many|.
CATSDLRGEQYF
TGTGCCACCAGTGATTTGCGGGGCGAGCAGTACTTC
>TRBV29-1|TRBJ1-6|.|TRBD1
CSVKGQEHSPLHF
TGCAGCGTTAAAGGACAGGAGCACTCACCCCTCCACTTT
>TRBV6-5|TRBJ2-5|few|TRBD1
CASRMGQRQETQYF
TGTGCCAGCAGAATGGGACAGCGACAAGAGACCCAGTACTTC
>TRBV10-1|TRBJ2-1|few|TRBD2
CASSEAGLAGGRYNEQFF
TGCGCCAGCAGTGAAGCGGGACTAGCGGGGGGAAGATACAATGAGCAGTTCTTC
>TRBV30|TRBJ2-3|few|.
CAWDGTDTQYF
TGTGCCTGGGACGGTACAGATACGCAGTATTTT
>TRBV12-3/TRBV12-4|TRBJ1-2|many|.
CASTLRGRGYGYTF
TGTGCCAGCACCCTTCGGGGGCGCGGGTATGGCTACACCTTC
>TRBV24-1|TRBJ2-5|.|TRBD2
CATSDGAGWARETQYF
TGTGCCACCAGTGATGGAGCGGGATGGGCGCGGGAGACCCAGTACTTC
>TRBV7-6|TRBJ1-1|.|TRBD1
CASSPNRGTAFGTEAFF
TGTGCCAGCAGCCCAAACCGTGGGACAGCATTCGGCACTGAAGCTTTCTTT
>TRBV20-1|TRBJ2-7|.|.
CSAKTMNPTYEQYF
TGCAGTGCCAAAACCATGAACCCCACCTACGAGCAGTACTTC
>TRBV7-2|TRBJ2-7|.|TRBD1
CASSPDRGGSYEQYF
TGTGCCAGCAGCCCCGACAGGGGGGGATCCTACGAGCAGTACTTC
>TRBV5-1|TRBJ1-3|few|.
CASSTRESASGNTIYF
TGCGCCAGCAGCACCCGGGAGTCGGCCTCTGGAAACACCATATATTTT
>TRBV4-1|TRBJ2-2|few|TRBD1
CASSQDPGTGVGTGELFF
TGCGCCAGCAGCCAAGATCCCGGGACAGGGGTAGGAACCGGGGAGCTGTTTTTT
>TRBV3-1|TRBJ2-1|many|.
CASSPRYNEQFF
TGTGCCAGCAGCCCGCGCTACAATGAGCAGTTCTTC
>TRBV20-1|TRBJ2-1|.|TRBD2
CSASPTSGLSYNEQFF
TGCAGTGCTAGCCCGACTAGCGGCCTCTCCTACAATGAGCAGTTCTTC
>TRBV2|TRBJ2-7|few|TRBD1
CATILGLTGNEQYF
TGTGCCACCATTCTTGGGTTGACAGGGAACGAGCAGTACTTC
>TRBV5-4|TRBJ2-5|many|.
CASSPAGQETQYF
TGTGCCAGCAGTCCCGCAGGCCAAGAGACCCAGTACTTC
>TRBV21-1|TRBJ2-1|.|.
CASSKGRLAGLNEQFF
TGTGCCAGCAGCAAAGGAAGACTAGCGGGCCTCAATGAGCAGTTCTTC
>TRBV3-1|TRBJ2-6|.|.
CASSLWVTTSGANVLTF
TGTGCCAGCAGCCTCTGGGTGACTACCTCTGGGGCCAACGTCCTGACTTTC
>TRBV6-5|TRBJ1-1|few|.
CASSPQYYTEAFF
TGTGCCAGCAGTCCACAGTACTACACTGAAGCTTTCTTT
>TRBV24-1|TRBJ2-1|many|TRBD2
CATSDLTSGGLGEQFF
TGTGCCACCAGTGATTTGACTAGCGGGGGGCTTGGTGAGCAGTTCTTC
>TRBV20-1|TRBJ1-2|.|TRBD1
CSARDLTGVSYGYTF
TGCAGTGCTAGAGACCTGACAGGGGTCTCCTATGGCTACACCTTC
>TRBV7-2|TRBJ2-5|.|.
CASTPQRGEETQYF
TGTGCCAGCACCCCCCAAAGGGGGGAGGAGACCCAGTACTTC
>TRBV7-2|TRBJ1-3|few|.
CASSLSERGGNTIYF
TGTGCCAGCAGCTTATCGGAAAGGGGTGGAAACACCATATATTTT
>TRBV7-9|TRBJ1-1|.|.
CASSLVGRATEAFF
TGTGCCAGCAGCTTAGTCGGGAGGGCCACTGAAGCTTTCTTT
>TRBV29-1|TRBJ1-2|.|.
CSVEGRNYGYTF
TGCAGCGTTGAAGGACGGAACTATGGCTACACCTTC
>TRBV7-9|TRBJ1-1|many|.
CASKFVGGTEAFF
TGTGCCAGCAAATTCGTCGGAGGGACTGAAGCTTTCTTT
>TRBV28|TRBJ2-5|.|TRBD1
CASIQGDRVGETQYF
TGTGCCAGCATTCAAGGGGACAGGGTGGGAGAGACCCAGTACTTC